This entry features one T cell receptor (beta chain) sequence. What it binds is not known. TCRdb keeps only in-frame clones here, not all; method: immunoSEQ multiplex PCR. The table has 4,500 to 5,500 clones, 80% to 90% seen once; the top ten hold more than 2%. This record comes from a study of pediatric ulcerative colitis. Study as a whole: Several patients showed pancolitis and two showed left-sided colitis.

Study-level results: Two patients' blood samples yielded substantially fewer templates. Total lymphocyte DNA, not sorted subsets, was the template. Clonal expansions reduced rectal repertoire diversity in acute severe colitis.

The TCR comes from a boy aged 5-17 years with mild ulcerative colitis. The sequencing sample was made of blood.

CDR3 DNA: TGTGCCAGCAGCCAAGAGGATCATTGGGGGTTAGGGGACAATGAGCAGTTCTTC. Translation gives CASSQEDHWGLGDNEQFF. The chain joins TRBV4-2 to TRBJ2-1; TRBD1 or TRBD2 may be the D gene (5 bases each). The CDR3 length is 18 residues. Germline assignment: CDR1 LGHNA and CDR2 YNFKEQ. Trimming took off 0 bases at V and 5 bases at J, with 20 bases between the two ends.